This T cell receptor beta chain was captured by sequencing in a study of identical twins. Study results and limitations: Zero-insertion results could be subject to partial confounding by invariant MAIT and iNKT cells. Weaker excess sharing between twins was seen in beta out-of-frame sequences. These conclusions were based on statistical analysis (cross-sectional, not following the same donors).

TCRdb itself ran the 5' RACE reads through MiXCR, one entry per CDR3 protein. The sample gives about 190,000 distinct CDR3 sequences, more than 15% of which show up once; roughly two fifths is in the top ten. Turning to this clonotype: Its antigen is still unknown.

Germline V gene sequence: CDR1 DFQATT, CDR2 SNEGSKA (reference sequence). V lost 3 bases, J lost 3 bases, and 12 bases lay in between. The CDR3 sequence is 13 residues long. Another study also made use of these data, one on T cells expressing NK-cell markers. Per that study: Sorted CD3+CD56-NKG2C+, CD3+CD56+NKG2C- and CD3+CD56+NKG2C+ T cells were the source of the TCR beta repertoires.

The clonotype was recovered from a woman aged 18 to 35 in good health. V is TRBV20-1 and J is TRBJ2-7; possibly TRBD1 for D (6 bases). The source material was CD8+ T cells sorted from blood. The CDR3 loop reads CSASKPGVYEQYF. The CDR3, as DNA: TGCAGTGCTAGTAAGCCAGGGGTCTACGAGCAGTACTTC.